These 16 T cell receptor beta chains share one sample of origin, sequenced in a study of vaccination and CD4 T cells after COVID-19. The antigens of these receptors remain unknown. Sequencing of the DNA from cultured CD4+ T cells was carried out with the Oncomine TCR Beta short-read assay. Via MiXCR, TCRdb re-called the PCR reads, giving one row per CDR3 protein. There are fewer than 30,000 distinct CDR3 sequences in the sample; around 60% occur only once, and roughly a sixth lies in the top ten. Regarding treatment: roughly 11-day PBMC culture with coronavirus spike peptide pools or control peptides (ViraFEST assay). Specimen: CD4+ T cells from blood, cultured in vitro, collected after SARS-CoV-2 vaccination. All receptors come from a human donor who received a COVID-19 vaccine.

The V call is TRBV15, the J call TRBJ2-3; D call uncertain. The CDR3 has 16 amino acids. Germline CDR1 and CDR2: LNHNV and YYDKDF (reference sequence). Trimming left V 0 bases short and J 3 bases short, with 13 bases between. The CDR3 reads CATSRDRSYQTDTQYF. In DNA, the CDR3 is TGTGCCACCAGCAGAGATCGAAGCTATCAAACAGATACGCAGTATTTT.

The chain carries TRBV27 and TRBJ2-2, with 8 bases identical to TRBD2. The CDR3 is 20 amino acids. The V segment lost 6 bases and the J segment 0 bases; nucleotides outside the gene matches: 18. Looked up from germline, CDR1 is MNHEY and CDR2 is SMNVEV (reference sequence). The CDR3 spells CASSPNPGLAGRTNTGELFF. CDR3 sequence (DNA): TGTGCCAGCAGCCCAAACCCCGGACTAGCAGGAAGAACGAACACCGGGGAGCTGTTTTTT.

For this clonotype: Germline and junction disagree at one end, which may indicate a read error. The chain couples TRBV5-4 to TRBJ2-3; 7 bases are shared with TRBD1. In germline, CDR1 is SGHNT, CDR2 YYREEE (reference sequence). The CDR3 is 17 residues long. The CDR3 region has the DNA TGTGCCAACAGCTTAGGGGGCGGCAGCGTACGCACAGATACGCAGTATTTT. It translates to CANSLGGGSVRTDTQYF.

This clonotype has only a few counts. This chain connects TRBV24-1 to TRBJ2-2; TRBD1 matches at 7 bases. The CDR3 runs to 14 residues. J lost 1 base, V lost 5 bases, and 0 bases had no gene match. The V gene's germline CDR1 is KGHDR and CDR2 SFDVKD. The DNA of the CDR3 is TGTGCCACCAGTGGACAGGGGAACACCGGGGAGCTGTTTTTT. The encoded protein is CATSGQGNTGELFF.

This clonotype turned up a few times. The rearrangement uses TRBV5-4 and TRBJ1-5; no reliable D call. Germline V gene data show CDR1 as SGHNT and CDR2 as YYREEE (reference sequence). This CDR3 comprises 16 residues. V lost 0 bases, J lost 0 bases, and 10 bases lay in between. The CDR3 protein is CASSLAGRHSNQPQHF. The DNA of the CDR3 is TGTGCCAGCAGCTTGGCCGGGAGACATAGCAATCAGCCCCAGCATTTT.

This chain links TRBV10-3 with TRBJ2-7; perhaps D is TRBD1 or TRBD2 (6 bases each). The ends were cut back, 5 bases at V and 0 bases at J, with 11 bases in the middle. The CDR3 contains 14 residues. Germline values: CDR1 ENHRY, CDR2 SYGVKD. The CDR3 sequence is CAISLGGPSYEQYF. CDR3 nucleotide sequence: TGTGCCATCAGTCTGGGGGGCCCCTCCTACGAGCAGTACTTC.

The chain employs TRBV6-1 and TRBJ1-6; no clear D. CDR1 and CDR2 from the germline V gene are MNHNS and SASEGT. The CDR3 runs to 13 residues. Trimming removed 6 bases from V and 9 bases from J, with 12 bases in between. DNA for the CDR3: TGTGCCAGCAGCTCGCTAGGCGGTTCACCCCTCCACTTT. Encoded protein: CASSSLGGSPLHF.

This clonotype was observed a handful of times. This chain joins TRBV7-2 and TRBJ1-2; 9 bases are shared with TRBD1. The J segment lost 3 bases and the V segment lost 5 bases, leaving 7 bases of the junction unmatched. CDR3 length: 15 residues. Germline V gene lookup returns CDR1 SGHTA and CDR2 FQGNSA. DNA for the CDR3: TGTGCCAGCAGCAACCGGGACAGGGAGGACTATGGCTACACCTTC. It is translated as CASSNRDREDYGYTF.

The V gene is TRBV2, the J gene TRBJ1-1; 7 bases align to TRBD1. The CDR3 sequence is 14 residues long. Germline lookup yields CDR1 SNHLY and CDR2 FYNNEI. Unmatched junction bases numbered 8, after V lost 4 bases and J lost 6 bases. CDR3 loop: CASSVTGRGPEAFF. CDR3 sequence (DNA): TGTGCCAGCAGTGTCACAGGGAGGGGGCCTGAAGCTTTCTTT.

The rearrangement uses TRBV5-1 and TRBJ2-5; D possibly corresponds to TRBD1 (6 bases). The V end was cut by 4 bases, the J end by 4 bases, with 17 bases between. The V gene's germline CDR1 is SGHRS and CDR2 YFSETQ. There are 15 residues in the CDR3. Here the CDR3 DNA reads TGCGCCAGCAGCCAGGGACACCCCGATCTAGAGACCCAGTACTTC. Its protein is CASSQGHPDLETQYF. Full variable domain (rest looked up from reference TRBV5-1 and TRBJ2-5): KAGVTQTPRYLIKTRGQQVTLSCSPISGHRSVSWYQQTPGQGLQFLFEYFSETQRNKGNFPGRFSGRQFSNSRSEMNVSTLELGDSALYLCASSQGHPDLETQYFGPGTRLLVL.

The V and J genes are TRBV2 and TRBJ2-6; 9 bases fit TRBD1. The CDR3 is 18 residues long. Trimming removed 6 bases from V and 0 bases from J; junction bases left unmatched: 9. Germline CDR1 is SNHLY and CDR2 is FYNNEI. This CDR3 reads CASRTGGMFYSGANVLTF. Here the CDR3 DNA reads TGTGCCAGCAGGACAGGGGGGATGTTCTACTCTGGGGCCAACGTCCTGACTTTC.

The chain links TRBV10-3 to TRBJ2-3; 7 bases match TRBD1. The V gene end was trimmed by 3 bases and the J gene end by 3 bases; junction bases not matched to a gene: 3. Per germline, CDR1 ENHRY and CDR2 SYGVKD. The length of the CDR3 is 14 residues. This chain's CDR3 is CAISDRGRTDTQYF. CDR3 sequence (DNA): TGTGCCATCAGTGATAGGGGGCGGACAGATACGCAGTATTTT.

The chain employs TRBV5-1 and TRBJ1-3, with a weak D call TRBD1 (5 bases). The length of the CDR3 is 15 residues. Trimming took off 4 bases at V and 1 base at J, with 12 bases between the two ends. Germline CDR1 SGHRS, CDR2 YFSETQ. The chain's CDR3 is CASSLRGGSGNTIYF. As DNA, the CDR3 is TGCGCCAGCAGCCTTAGGGGAGGATCTGGAAACACCATATATTTT.

This chain links TRBV19 with TRBJ2-1, with 9 bases aligning to TRBD2. The germline CDR1 and CDR2 sequences are LNHDA and SQIVND (reference sequence). This CDR3 region has 16 residues. V gave up 4 bases and J gave up 3 bases; unmatched junction bases: 7. The chain's CDR3 is CASSRSGGSFYNEQFF. The CDR3 DNA reads as TGTGCCAGTAGTAGAAGCGGGGGGTCGTTCTACAATGAGCAGTTCTTC.

This chain connects TRBV7-9 to TRBJ1-5, with D unresolved. This CDR3 contains 15 residues. Germline values: CDR1 SEHNR, CDR2 FQNEAQ (reference sequence). V shed 3 bases and J shed 0 bases, with 9 bases lying between them. In nucleotides, the CDR3 is TGTGCCAGCAGCTTGATGGGGTATAGCAATCAGCCCCAGCATTTT. Protein product: CASSLMGYSNQPQHF.

V gene TRBV5-1 combines with J gene TRBJ2-5; 12 nucleotides match TRBD1. The CDR3 is made up of 18 amino acids. V lost 5 bases, J lost 4 bases, and 15 bases stayed unmatched. Germline values: CDR1 SGHRS, CDR2 YFSETQ. CDR3 nucleotide sequence: TGCGCCAGCAGTCATCCTAGAAGGGACAGGGGGCGCGGAGAGACCCAGTACTTC. Its protein product is CASSHPRRDRGRGETQYF.